This entry lists 20 T cell receptor beta chains sequenced from one sample in a study of T cells in Graves' hyperthyroidism and ophthalmopathy. It was RNA transcripts that yielded the amplified TCR beta CDR3 regions. The HTBI set primed first-round TCR CDR3 RT-PCR. TCRdb redid the calling of the multiplex PCR reads with MiXCR, one entry per CDR3 protein. The repertoire consists of approximately 400,000 distinct CDR3 sequences, with 15% to 20% occurring once and the leading ten covering about 3.7%. Source material: blood. The receptors were gathered from a woman aged 18-29 years with Graves' hyperthyroidism.

The table lists this clonotype with many counts. V and J are TRBV5-1 and TRBJ1-2; D unclear. V lost 0 bases to trimming and J lost 7 bases, with 4 bases between them. Germline CDR1 SGHRS, CDR2 YFSETQ. CDR3 length: 11 residues. CDR3 region: CASSLDRGYTF. The CDR3 DNA reads as TGCGCCAGCAGCTTGGATCGTGGCTACACCTTC.

The rearrangement joins TRBV11-3 to TRBJ1-1; no clear D. The CDR3 has 12 amino acids. Germline CDR1 and CDR2: SGHNT and YENEEA. Trimming left V 11 bases short and J 8 bases short, with 18 bases between. The CDR3 nucleotides read TGTGCCTGGACGGCCTCGGCCAGGGAAGCTTTCTTT. Translating it yields CAWTASAREAFF.

This clonotype has ten or more counts. The chain has TRBV4-1 and TRBJ1-3; TRBD1 matches 8 bases. J lost 1 base, V lost 1 base, and 3 bases had no gene match. From germline, CDR1 is MGHRA and CDR2 YSYEKL. The CDR3 consists of 16 residues. The CDR3 loop is CASSQGQGASGNTIYF. CDR3 in DNA: TGCGCCAGCAGCCAAGGGCAGGGGGCATCTGGAAACACCATATATTTT.

This clonotype was picked up a small number of times. This chain links TRBV12-3 or TRBV12-4 with TRBJ2-5, with 9 bases lining up with TRBD1. The trim removed 8 bases at V and 5 bases at J, leaving 9 bases unmatched. CDR3 size: 14 residues. This chain's CDR3 is CASALQGAGETQYF. In DNA, the CDR3 is TGTGCCAGCGCACTACAGGGGGCTGGGGAGACCCAGTACTTC.

There are many counts of this clonotype. The chain uses TRBV10-3 and TRBJ1-1; 7 bases map to TRBD1. This CDR3 spans 13 amino acids. Germline trimming cut 10 bases from V and 1 base from J; bases unmatched to any gene: 6. CDR1 is ENHRY, CDR2 SYGVKD, per germline. In DNA form, the CDR3 reads TGTGCCACAGGCCGGGACAGGAACACTGAAGCTTTCTTT. It translates to CATGRDRNTEAFF.

Many counts were recorded for this clonotype. This chain joins TRBV5-1 and TRBJ2-5, with TRBD1 matching 7 bases. Germline-derived CDR1 and CDR2 are SGHRS and YFSETQ. This CDR3 has 14 amino acids. V lost 1 base to trimming and J lost 5 bases; unmatched junction nucleotides: 5. The DNA of the CDR3 is TGCGCCAGCAGCTTGACAGGGGAGTGGGAGACCCAGTACTTC. It specifies CASSLTGEWETQYF.

Comment on this clonotype: A read error may produce the germline difference seen at one junction end. J is TRBJ1-1 and V is TRBV29-1; tentatively, D is TRBD1 (5 bases). Looked up from germline, CDR1 is SQVTM and CDR2 is ANQGSEA. This CDR3 is 16 amino acids long. The CDR3 coding sequence is TGCAGCGTTTATTCCGGGTGGGGACTGACCTACACTGATGCTTTCTTT. It specifies CSVYSGWGLTYTDAFF.

The sample holds many counts of this clonotype. The chain uses TRBV2 and TRBJ2-2, with TRBD2 identical over 14 bases. V shed 8 bases and J 3 bases; nucleotides not matched to a gene: 8. The CDR3 has 17 residues. The germline V gene encodes CDR1 SNHLY and CDR2 FYNNEI. CDR3: CASLKTSGGAYTGELFF. CDR3 nucleotides: TGTGCCAGCCTTAAGACTAGCGGGGGGGCCTACACCGGGGAGCTGTTTTTT.

J is TRBJ2-7 and V is TRBV5-6; TRBD2 matches 8 bases. The germline CDR1 and CDR2 sequences are SGHDT and YYEEEE. Trimming at V came to 6 bases and at J to 2 bases, leaving 7 bases not matched to a gene. CDR3 length equals 14 residues. DNA for the CDR3: TGTGCCAGCAACATAGCGGGATTCACCTACGAGCAGTACTTC. Amino acid sequence: CASNIAGFTYEQYF.

This clonotype was observed a few times. The chain carries TRBV20-1 and TRBJ2-3; no reliable D call. In germline, CDR1 is DFQATT, CDR2 SNEGSKA (reference sequence). Between the trimmed V and J ends, which lost 3 bases and 6 bases, there was a span of 10 bases. CDR3 length equals 12 residues. The CDR3 protein is CSASVARDTQYF. DNA of the CDR3: TGCAGTGCTAGTGTAGCCCGGGATACGCAGTATTTT.

In the case of this clonotype: A much larger clone sits a single nucleotide away, making a read error possible. The chain uses TRBV20-1 and TRBJ2-5, with D maybe TRBD2 (5 bases). The CDR3 totals 14 residues. Per the germline V gene, CDR1 is DFQATT and CDR2 is SNEGSKA (reference sequence). Here the CDR3 reads CSAPPDDWGEAQYF. CDR3 DNA: TGCAGTGCCCCTCCGGACGATTGGGGAGAGGCCCAGTACTTC.

This clonotype has a count of ten or more. J is TRBJ1-5 and V is TRBV6-1, with D possibly TRBD1 on 6 matching bases. Trimming took off 3 bases at V and 6 bases at J, with 18 bases between the two ends. The CDR3 extends over 16 amino acids. CDR1 is MNHNS and CDR2 is SASEGT in the germline V gene. The CDR3, as DNA: TGTGCCAGCAGTGACCGGACAGTTGATCGGAGTCAGCCCCAGCATTTT. This gives the protein CASSDRTVDRSQPQHF.

Many counts were recorded for this clonotype. The chain recombines TRBV6-1 with TRBJ2-7; a weak D match, TRBD2 (6 bases). There are 15 residues in the CDR3. Between the trimmed V and J ends, which lost 6 bases and 0 bases, there was a span of 15 bases. Germline V gives CDR1 MNHNS, CDR2 SASEGT. CDR3 DNA: TGTGCCAGCAGGAGGGAGGCGCATTCCTCCTACGAGCAGTACTTC. Its translation is CASRREAHSSYEQYF.

Note on this clonotype: Since the CDR3 does not end with the conserved phenylalanine or tryptophan, this likely comes from a read error. The DNA is left out, because the CDR3 cannot be placed on it with certainty; the CDR3 is given as TCRdb lists it. The V call is TRBV6-2 or TRBV6-3, the J call TRBJ2-2; the listed D gene, TRBD1, was not tested against the DNA. Germline assignment: CDR1 MNHEY and CDR2 SVGEGT. Termini included, the CDR3 measures 13 amino acids. CDR3 protein: CASTRQVAGELCL.

This clonotype was counted ten times or more. In DNA, the CDR3 is TGCAGCGGACGCAGGGTGAACACTGAAGCTTTCTTT. It translates to CSGRRVNTEAFF. The V call is TRBV29-1, the J call TRBJ1-1; TRBD1 might be the D (5 bases). Per germline, CDR1 SQVTM and CDR2 ANQGSEA. CDR3 length equals 12 residues. V lost 7 bases, J lost 0 bases, and 9 bases lay in between. The full variable domain, completed using reference TRBV29-1 and TRBJ1-1, is SAVISQKPSRDICQRGTSLTIQCQVDSQVTMMFWYRQQPGQSLTLIATANQGSEATYESGFVIDKFPISRPNLTFSTLTVSNMSPEDSSIYLCSGRRVNTEAFFGQGTRLTVV.

This clonotype ranks as medium-sized. The chain recombines TRBV20-1 with TRBJ2-7; D possibly corresponds to TRBD1 (7 bases). Trimming stripped 2 bases from V and 3 bases from J, with 17 bases between. This CDR3 contains 15 residues. The V gene's germline CDR1 is DFQATT and CDR2 SNEGSKA (reference sequence). The chain's CDR3 is CSARSLDREDYEQYF. The CDR3 DNA reads as TGCAGTGCTAGAAGTTTAGACAGGGAGGACTACGAGCAGTACTTC.

In its sample, this clonotype was seen many times. The chain couples TRBV6-2 or TRBV6-3 to TRBJ2-7; possible D gene TRBD2, 5 bases. The ends were cut back, 6 bases at V and 1 base at J, with 13 bases in the middle. This CDR3 spans 14 amino acids. From germline, CDR1 is MNHEY and CDR2 SVGEGT. Here the CDR3 DNA reads TGTGCCAGCAGCCGTGCTAGCCTTTCCTACGAGCAGTACTTC. This gives the protein CASSRASLSYEQYF.

The chain is built from TRBV7-2 and TRBJ2-5, with D possibly matching TRBD1 (6 bases). CDR1 and CDR2 from the germline V gene are SGHTA and FQGNSA. The CDR3 is 15 residues long. V was pared by 6 bases and J by 0 bases, with 14 bases between. This chain's CDR3 is CASSRGRGHQETQYF. Written as DNA, the CDR3 is TGTGCCAGCAGTCGCGGCAGGGGTCACCAAGAGACCCAGTACTTC. Using reference TRBV7-2 and TRBJ2-5 for the parts outside the CDR3, the full variable domain is GAGVSQSPSNKVTEKGKDVELRCDPISGHTALYWYRQSLGQGLEFLIYFQGNSAPDKSGLPSDRFSAERTGGSVSTLTIQRTQQEDSAVYLCASSRGRGHQETQYFGPGTRLLVL.

This clonotype appeared many times. The gene calls are TRBV2 and TRBJ1-5; maybe TRBD1 (6 bases). Germline V gives CDR1 SNHLY, CDR2 FYNNEI. CDR3 length: 16 residues. Trimming cost V 6 bases and J 0 bases, with 15 bases left between them. The CDR3 spells CASSDDETGSNQPQHF. The CDR3 DNA reads as TGTGCCAGCAGCGACGACGAGACAGGTAGCAATCAGCCCCAGCATTTT. The full variable domain, in which reference TRBV2 and TRBJ1-5 provide the parts outside the CDR3, is EPEVTQTPSHQVTQMGQEVILRCVPISNHLYFYWYRQILGQKVEFLVSFYNNEISEKSEIFDDQFSVERPDGSNFTLKIRSTKLEDSAMYFCASSDDETGSNQPQHFGDGTRLSIL.

There are many counts of this clonotype. The rearrangement uses TRBV5-1 and TRBJ2-7, with TRBD1 as a possible D gene (5 bases). Trimming removed 7 bases from V and 6 bases from J, with 32 bases in between. The CDR3 runs to 18 residues. Per germline, CDR1 SGHRS and CDR2 YFSETQ. DNA of the CDR3: TGCGCCAGCCGAAACACCAATGACCTGACAGCAATTCGACGCGAGCAGTACTTC. This translates into CASRNTNDLTAIRREQYF. The variable domain in full, completed from reference TRBV5-1 and TRBJ2-7, reads KAGVTQTPRYLIKTRGQQVTLSCSPISGHRSVSWYQQTPGQGLQFLFEYFSETQRNKGNFPGRFSGRQFSNSRSEMNVSTLELGDSALYLCASRNTNDLTAIRREQYFGPGTRLTVT.